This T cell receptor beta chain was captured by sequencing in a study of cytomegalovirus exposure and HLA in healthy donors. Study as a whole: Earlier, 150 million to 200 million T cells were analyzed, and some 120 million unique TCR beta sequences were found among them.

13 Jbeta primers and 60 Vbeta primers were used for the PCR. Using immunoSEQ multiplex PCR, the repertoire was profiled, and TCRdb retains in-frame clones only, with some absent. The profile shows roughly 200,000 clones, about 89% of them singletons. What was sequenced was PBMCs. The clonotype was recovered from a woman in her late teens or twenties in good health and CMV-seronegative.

DNA of the CDR3: TGTGCCAGCAGCTTAGACAGCTACGAGCAGTACTTC. Encoded protein: CASSLDSYEQYF. V and J are TRBV13 and TRBJ2-7; D gene unclear. V dropped 1 base and J dropped 3 bases, with 4 bases sitting between them. The CDR3 spans 12 residues. The V gene's germline CDR1 is PRHDT and CDR2 FYEKMQ (reference sequence).